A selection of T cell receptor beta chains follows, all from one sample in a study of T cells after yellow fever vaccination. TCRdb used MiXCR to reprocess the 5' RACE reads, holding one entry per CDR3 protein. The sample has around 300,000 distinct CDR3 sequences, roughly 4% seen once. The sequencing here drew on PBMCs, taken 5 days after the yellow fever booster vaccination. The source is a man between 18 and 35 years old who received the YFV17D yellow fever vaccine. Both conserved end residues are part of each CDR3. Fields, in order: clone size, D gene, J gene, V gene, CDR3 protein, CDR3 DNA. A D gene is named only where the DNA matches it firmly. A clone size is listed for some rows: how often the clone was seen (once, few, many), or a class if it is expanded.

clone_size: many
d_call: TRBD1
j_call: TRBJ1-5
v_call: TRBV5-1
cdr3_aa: CASSPGQGNQPQHF
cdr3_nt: TGTGCCAGCAGCCCGGGACAGGGCAATCAGCCCCAGCATTTT

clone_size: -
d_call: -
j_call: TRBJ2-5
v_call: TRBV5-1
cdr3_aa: CASSLLAGAETQYF
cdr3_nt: TGCGCCAGCAGCTTATTGGCGGGGGCAGAGACCCAGTACTTC

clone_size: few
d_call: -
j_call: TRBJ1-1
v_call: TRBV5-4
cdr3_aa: CASSFMERNTEAFF
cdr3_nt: TGTGCCAGCAGCTTTATGGAGAGGAACACTGAAGCTTTCTTT

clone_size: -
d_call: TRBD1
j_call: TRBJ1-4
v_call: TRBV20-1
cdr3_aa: CSASLENRGSNEKLFF
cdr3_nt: TGCAGTGCTAGCCTAGAAAACAGGGGCTCTAATGAAAAACTGTTTTTT

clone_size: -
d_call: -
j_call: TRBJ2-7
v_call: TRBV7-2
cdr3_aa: CASSHPPEDEQYF
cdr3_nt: TGTGCCAGCAGTCACCCCCCGGAGGACGAGCAGTACTTC

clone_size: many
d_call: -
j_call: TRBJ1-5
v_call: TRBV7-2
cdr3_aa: CASSPDAGNSNQPQHF
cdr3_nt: TGTGCCAGCAGCCCCGACGCTGGGAATAGCAATCAGCCCCAGCATTTT

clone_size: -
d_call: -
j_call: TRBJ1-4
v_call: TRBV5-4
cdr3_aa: CASITKNREGEKLFF
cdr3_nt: TGTGCCAGCATCACGAAGAATCGGGAAGGTGAAAAACTGTTTTTT

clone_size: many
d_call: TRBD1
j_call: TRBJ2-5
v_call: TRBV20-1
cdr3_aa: CSANRGLETQYF
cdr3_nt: TGCAGTGCGAACAGGGGATTAGAGACCCAGTACTTC

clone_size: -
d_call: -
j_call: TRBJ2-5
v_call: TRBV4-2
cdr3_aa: CASSQGERQETQYF
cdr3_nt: TGTGCCAGCAGCCAAGGGGAACGGCAAGAGACCCAGTACTTC

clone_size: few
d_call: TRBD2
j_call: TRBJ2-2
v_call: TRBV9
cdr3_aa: CASSVVYGGATTGELFF
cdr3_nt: TGTGCCAGCAGCGTAGTTTACGGGGGGGCTACCACCGGGGAGCTGTTTTTT

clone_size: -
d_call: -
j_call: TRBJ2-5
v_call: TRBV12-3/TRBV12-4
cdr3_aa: CASSSGRSKGAQYF
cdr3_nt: TGTGCCAGCAGTTCAGGACGCTCCAAAGGGGCCCAGTACTTC

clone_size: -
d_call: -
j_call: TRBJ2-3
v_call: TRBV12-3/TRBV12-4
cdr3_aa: CASSLGGGLFGTQYF
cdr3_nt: TGTGCCAGCAGTTTAGGGGGGGGGCTGTTTGGTACGCAGTATTTT

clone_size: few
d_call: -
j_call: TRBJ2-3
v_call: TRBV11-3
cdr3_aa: CASSLEQGGDTQYF
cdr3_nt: TGTGCCAGCAGCTTAGAACAGGGAGGAGATACGCAGTATTTT

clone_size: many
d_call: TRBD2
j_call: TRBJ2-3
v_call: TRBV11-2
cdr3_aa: CASSLAPTSGESTDTQYF
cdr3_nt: TGTGCCAGCAGCTTAGCCCCCACTAGCGGAGAGAGCACAGATACGCAGTATTTT

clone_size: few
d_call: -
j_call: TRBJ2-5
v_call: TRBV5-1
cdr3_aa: CASSLAVGGGETQYF
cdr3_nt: TGCGCCAGCAGCTTGGCGGTAGGCGGTGGGGAGACCCAGTACTTC

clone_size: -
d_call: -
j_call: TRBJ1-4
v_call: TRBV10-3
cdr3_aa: CAISALGQSGEKLFF
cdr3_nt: TGTGCCATCAGTGCCCTTGGTCAGAGTGGAGAAAAACTGTTTTTT

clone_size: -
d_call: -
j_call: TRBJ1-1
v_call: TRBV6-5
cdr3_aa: CASSYKQGTEAFF
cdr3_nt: TGTGCCAGCAGTTACAAACAGGGCACTGAAGCTTTCTTT

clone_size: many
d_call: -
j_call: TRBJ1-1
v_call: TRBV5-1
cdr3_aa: CASSLTVTRNTEAFF
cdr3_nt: TGCGCCAGCAGCTTGACAGTTACACGGAACACTGAAGCTTTCTTT

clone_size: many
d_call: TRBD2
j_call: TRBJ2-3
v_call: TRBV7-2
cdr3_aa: CASSSEWGGTDTQYF
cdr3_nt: TGTGCCAGCAGCTCCGAGTGGGGGGGGACAGATACGCAGTATTTT

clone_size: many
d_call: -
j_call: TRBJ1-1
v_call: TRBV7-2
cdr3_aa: CASSLVRALNTEAFF
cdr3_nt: TGTGCCAGCAGCCTGGTCCGAGCCCTGAACACTGAAGCTTTCTTT

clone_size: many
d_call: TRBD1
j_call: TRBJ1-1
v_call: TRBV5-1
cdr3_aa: CASSRQGENTEAFF
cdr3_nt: TGCGCCAGCAGCCGACAGGGTGAGAACACTGAAGCTTTCTTT

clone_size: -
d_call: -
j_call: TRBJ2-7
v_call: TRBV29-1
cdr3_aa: CSGTTGSYEQYF
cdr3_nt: TGCAGCGGGACTACAGGGTCCTACGAGCAGTACTTC